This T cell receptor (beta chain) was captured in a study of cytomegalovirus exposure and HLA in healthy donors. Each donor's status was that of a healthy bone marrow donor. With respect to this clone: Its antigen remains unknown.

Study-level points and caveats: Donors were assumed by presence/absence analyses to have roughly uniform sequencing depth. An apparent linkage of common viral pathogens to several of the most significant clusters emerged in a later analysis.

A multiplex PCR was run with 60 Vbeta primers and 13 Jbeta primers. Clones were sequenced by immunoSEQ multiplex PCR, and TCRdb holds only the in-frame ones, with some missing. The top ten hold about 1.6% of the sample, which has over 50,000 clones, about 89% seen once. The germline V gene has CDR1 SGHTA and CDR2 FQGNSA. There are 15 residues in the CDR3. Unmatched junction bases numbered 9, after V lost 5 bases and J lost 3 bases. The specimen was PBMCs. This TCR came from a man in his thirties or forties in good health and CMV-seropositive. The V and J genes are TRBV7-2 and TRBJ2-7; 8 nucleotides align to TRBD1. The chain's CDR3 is CASSLTVTGGYEQYF. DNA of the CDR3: TGTGCCAGCAGCCTCACGGTAACAGGGGGCTACGAGCAGTACTTC.